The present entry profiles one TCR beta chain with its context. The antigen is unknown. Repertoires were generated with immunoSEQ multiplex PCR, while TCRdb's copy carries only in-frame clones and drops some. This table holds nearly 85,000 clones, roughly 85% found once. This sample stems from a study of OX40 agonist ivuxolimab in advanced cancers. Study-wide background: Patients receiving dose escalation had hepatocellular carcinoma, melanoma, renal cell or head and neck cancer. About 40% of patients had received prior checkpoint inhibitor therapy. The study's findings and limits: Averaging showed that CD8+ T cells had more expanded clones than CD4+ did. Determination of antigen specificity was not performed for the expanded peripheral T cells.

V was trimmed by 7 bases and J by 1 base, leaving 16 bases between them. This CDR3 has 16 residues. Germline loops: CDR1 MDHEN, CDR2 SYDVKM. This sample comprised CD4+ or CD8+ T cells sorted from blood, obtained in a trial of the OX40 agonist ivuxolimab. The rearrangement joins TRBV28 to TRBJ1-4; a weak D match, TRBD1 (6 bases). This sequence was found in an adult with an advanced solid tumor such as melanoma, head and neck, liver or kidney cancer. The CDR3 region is CASTPGGRRTNEKLFF. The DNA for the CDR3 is TGTGCCAGCACCCCGGGGGGGCGGCGAACTAATGAAAAACTGTTTTTT. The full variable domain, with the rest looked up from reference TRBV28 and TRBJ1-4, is DVKVTQSSRYLVKRTGEKVFLECVQDMDHENMFWYRQDPGLGLRLIYFSYDVKMKEKGDIPEGYSVSREKKERFSLILESASTNQTSMYLCASTPGGRRTNEKLFFGSGTQLSVL.